The TCR beta chain described here comes from a study of blood T cells in healthy people across ages. All donors came from Russia, were Caucasian and healthy, and spanned ages about 6 to 90. Trimming removed 5 bases from V and 4 bases from J; junction bases left unmatched: 13. This CDR3 has 17 amino acids. CDR1 SEHNR and CDR2 FQNEAQ come from the germline V gene (reference sequence). Primers used in a second PCR of roughly 7 to 12 cycles were a sample-barcoded 5' primer and a J-beta primer mix. Every cDNA molecule bore a tag from a template-switch adaptor containing 12 random nucleotides. TCRdb passed the 5' RACE reads through MiXCR, listing each CDR3 protein once. Of about 730,000 distinct CDR3 sequences listed, around 40% are singletons.

The receptor was isolated from an older woman in good health. Sequencing was performed on blood. V is TRBV7-9 and J is TRBJ2-1; 8 bases align to TRBD2. The CDR3 here is CASSPPVGSGKYNEQFF. The CDR3 region has the DNA TGTGCCAGCAGCCCCCCGGTGGGTAGCGGGAAATACAATGAGCAGTTCTTC.